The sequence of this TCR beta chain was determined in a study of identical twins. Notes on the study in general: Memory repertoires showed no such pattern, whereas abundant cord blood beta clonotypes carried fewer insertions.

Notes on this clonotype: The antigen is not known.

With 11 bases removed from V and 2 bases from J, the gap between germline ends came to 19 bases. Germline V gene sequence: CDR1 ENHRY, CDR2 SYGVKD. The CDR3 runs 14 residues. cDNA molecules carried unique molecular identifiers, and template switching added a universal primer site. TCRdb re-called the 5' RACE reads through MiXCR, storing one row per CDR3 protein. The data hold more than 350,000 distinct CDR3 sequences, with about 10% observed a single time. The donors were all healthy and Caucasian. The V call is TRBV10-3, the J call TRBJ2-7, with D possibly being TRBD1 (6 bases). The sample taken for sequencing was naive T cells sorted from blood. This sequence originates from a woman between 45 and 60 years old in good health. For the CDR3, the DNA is TGTGCCTCAGTCCTGCGGACAGAGACCTACGAGCAGTACTTC. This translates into CASVLRTETYEQYF.